This record concerns one TCR beta chain sequence. It lacks a known antigen. Base qualities are not at hand, and no much larger clone is one base apart. Libraries were made using the immunoSEQ multiplex PCR assay. TCRdb mirrors the immuneACCESS table, restricted to in-frame sequences. Some clones are absent from its copies; in checked studies, under half trace to an unresolved V gene, and the reason for the others is unknown. The sample records around 6,400 clones, roughly 90% of which are singletons. The leading ten clones occupy about 3.1% of the sample. The data derive from a study of tumor T cells in aggressive B-cell lymphoma (dated by TCRdb to the late 2010s). The TCR comes from an adult with diffuse large B cell lymphoma. Some clones in this sample may be carry-over from other donors' samples. Sequenced input: tumor tissue.

The sequence in DNA is TGTGCCAGCAGCTTAAGAGGAGCCGATACGCAGTATTTT. The translation is CASSLRGADTQYF. Here the chain combines TRBV7-3 and TRBJ2-3, with no confidently assigned D gene. From the germline V gene, CDR1 is SGHTA and CDR2 is FQGTGA. V is shortened by 1 base, J by 6 bases, and the region joining them spans 8 bases. The CDR3 goes from the cysteine to the phenylalanine over 13 residues. Kept here is only the CDR3 DNA, which spans 39 bases and is read in frame from base 1.